This entry is about one T cell receptor (beta chain). Data came from immunoSEQ multiplex PCR; TCRdb stores just in-frame clones and leaves some out. The table records about 660,000 clones, 88% of them present only once. The data stem from a study of shared T cell receptors in the human thymus. Germline V gene lookup returns CDR1 ENHRY and CDR2 SYGVKD. CDR3 size: 14 residues. The V segment lost 7 bases and the J segment 0 bases; nucleotides outside the gene matches: 6. These same records also appear under a second study, on human thymus T cells. That paper states: During corrective heart surgery, resections were taken, and the thymus tissue came from them. Related research found strongly overlapping thymic repertoires in unrelated individuals.

The sample comprised thymocytes. The source is a boy less than two years old with a congenital heart defect. The V gene is TRBV10-3, the J gene TRBJ2-7; 7 nucleotides agree with TRBD2. CDR3 sequence (DNA): TGTGCCATCAATGCGGGAGAGAGCTCCTACGAGCAGTACTTC. Protein: CAINAGESSYEQYF.